This record covers a single TCR beta chain. Its target is unknown. PBMCs came from roughly 10 ml fresh peripheral blood. The sample belongs to a study of T cells in Graves' hyperthyroidism and ophthalmopathy. There were TCR beta CDR3 regions amplified from RNA transcripts. The HTBI primer set drove a first-round RT-PCR of the TCR CDR3. TCRdb passed the multiplex PCR reads through MiXCR, listing each CDR3 protein once. Among some 500,000 distinct CDR3 sequences listed, approximately 15% were seen once. The CDR3 is 15 amino acids. V was trimmed by 2 bases and J by 1 base, leaving 11 bases between them. Germline-derived CDR1 and CDR2 are MNHNS and SASEGT. General study findings and limits: Most expanded thyroid clonotypes above 0.001 also appeared in blood.

The chain is built from TRBV6-1 and TRBJ1-2, with D maybe TRBD1 (6 bases). The origin of this receptor is a woman between 18 and 29 years old with Graves' hyperthyroidism. Sequenced sample: blood. For the CDR3, the DNA is TGTGCCAGCAGTGAACGGGCAGGGGTTAACTATGGCTACACCTTC. It yields the protein CASSERAGVNYGYTF.